These 12 T cell receptor beta chains were all obtained from the same sample, sequenced in a study of OX40 agonist ivuxolimab in advanced cancers. Profiling relied on immunoSEQ multiplex PCR, and the TCRdb table lists in-frame clones only, not all of them. Of about 82,000 clones in the sample, more than 70% were seen once. The specimen was CD4+ or CD8+ T cells sorted from blood, collected in a trial of the OX40 agonist ivuxolimab. The receptors derive from an adult with an advanced solid tumor such as melanoma, head and neck, liver or kidney cancer.

This clone was counted once. The CDR3, as DNA: TGCGCCAGCAGTCGAACAGGAGGGGGGGCCAAAAACATTCAGTACTTC. Encoded protein: CASSRTGGGAKNIQYF. The rearrangement joins TRBV4-1 to TRBJ2-4; TRBD1 or TRBD2 may be the D gene (6 bases each). This CDR3 spans 16 amino acids. Trimming pared 6 bases from V and 1 base from J, leaving 16 bases between. Germline assignment: CDR1 MGHRA and CDR2 YSYEKL.

This chain uses TRBV5-1 with TRBJ1-6, with 9 bases that match TRBD1. The junction had 11 bases not matched to a gene; V was cut back by 0 bases and J by 10 bases. Germline lookup yields CDR1 SGHRS and CDR2 YFSETQ. The CDR3 is made up of 17 amino acids. The CDR3 nucleotides read TGCGCCAGCAGCTTGGCCGGAACAGGGGGCGCTTTATCACCCCTCCACTTT. It yields the protein CASSLAGTGGALSPLHF.

The chain uses TRBV10-3 and TRBJ1-1, with TRBD1 as a possible D gene (6 bases). The V gene's germline CDR1 is ENHRY and CDR2 SYGVKD. This CDR3 is 15 amino acids long. The V and J ends lost 0 bases and 4 bases respectively, with 12 bases between them. CDR3 residues: CAISESNTGSTEAFF. The CDR3 region has the DNA TGTGCCATCAGTGAGTCAAATACAGGGAGCACTGAAGCTTTCTTT.

The chain is built from TRBV18 and TRBJ1-3; no firm D call. The CDR3 covers 18 residues. CDR1 is KGHSH and CDR2 is LQKENI in the germline V gene. The V and J ends lost 0 bases and 10 bases respectively, with 25 bases between them. CDR3 nucleotides: TGTGCCAGCTCACCACCGTTTTATGACGGAACCCGCCTGCGGACCATATATTTT. Amino acid sequence: CASSPPFYDGTRLRTIYF.

There are a few counts of this clone. The chain employs TRBV10-3 and TRBJ1-2, with a tentative D call TRBD1 (6 bases). With 4 bases removed from V and 5 bases from J, the gap between germline ends came to 14 bases. The CDR3 spans 14 residues. Germline CDR1 is ENHRY and CDR2 is SYGVKD. The CDR3: CAISAVRTEYGYTF. CDR3 coding DNA: TGTGCCATCAGTGCTGTCAGGACAGAGTATGGCTACACCTTC.

The CDR3 bases are TGTGCCAGCAGCTTAGGAGGGGCGGGAGAGCAGTACTTC. Translated, it gives CASSLGGAGEQYF. V and J are TRBV11-3 and TRBJ2-7, with D possibly being TRBD2 (6 bases). The CDR3 covers 13 residues. With 1 base removed from V and 7 bases from J, the gap between germline ends came to 11 bases. Germline V gives CDR1 SGHNT, CDR2 YENEEA.

The V and J genes are TRBV2 and TRBJ2-2, with 8 positions matching TRBD2. The germline CDR1 and CDR2 sequences are SNHLY and FYNNEI. The CDR3 runs 16 residues. Losses at the gene ends were 6 bases for V and 0 bases for J; bases not matched to a gene: 6. CDR3 sequence reads: CASRIGTRANTGELFF. The CDR3 nucleotides read TGTGCCAGCAGAATCGGGACTAGGGCGAACACCGGGGAGCTGTTTTTT. Full variable domain (missing parts from reference TRBV2 and TRBJ2-2): EPEVTQTPSHQVTQMGQEVILRCVPISNHLYFYWYRQILGQKVEFLVSFYNNEISEKSEIFDDQFSVERPDGSNFTLKIRSTKLEDSAMYFCASRIGTRANTGELFFGEGSRLTVL.

The chain uses TRBV12-5 and TRBJ2-2, with 9 nucleotides matching TRBD1. V was clipped by 4 bases and J by 3 bases; unmatched bases: 6. Per the germline V gene, CDR1 is LGHNT and CDR2 is FRNRAP. This CDR3 region has 16 residues. The CDR3 protein is CASGYLGQGHTGELFF. The CDR3 DNA is TGTGCTAGTGGTTACCTAGGACAGGGGCACACCGGGGAGCTGTTTTTT.

This chain uses TRBV6-1 with TRBJ1-1; D possibly corresponds to TRBD1 (5 bases). Trimming pared 3 bases from V and 5 bases from J, leaving 16 bases between. CDR3 length: 15 amino acids. Looked up from germline, CDR1 is MNHNS and CDR2 is SASEGT. For the CDR3, the DNA is TGTGCCAGCAGTGATGGGGCACGCGATAGGACTGAAGCTTTCTTT. It specifies CASSDGARDRTEAFF.

The chain is built from TRBV7-3 and TRBJ2-3; 10 bases are a match to TRBD2. This CDR3 contains 17 residues. Germline trimming cut 5 bases from V and 3 bases from J; bases unmatched to any gene: 11. Looked up from germline, CDR1 is SGHTA and CDR2 is FQGTGA. CDR3 sequence: CASSRVGSGGSTDTQYF. The CDR3 bases are TGTGCCAGCAGCCGAGTGGGTAGCGGGGGGTCTACAGATACGCAGTATTTT.

Only one count was recorded for this clone. V usage is TRBV27 and J usage is TRBJ2-7; 8 bases map to TRBD2. The CDR3 sequence is 15 residues long. The ends lost 2 bases at V and 0 bases at J; junction bases unmatched: 3. Germline loops: CDR1 MNHEY, CDR2 SMNVEV (reference sequence). CDR3 in amino acids: CASSLAGGPSYEQYV. The CDR3 DNA is TGTGCCAGCAGTTTAGCGGGGGGCCCCTCCTACGAGCAGTACGTC.

The rearrangement uses TRBV13 and TRBJ2-5, with D possibly matching TRBD1 (5 bases). Trimming stripped 1 base from V and 7 bases from J, with 16 bases between. Germline CDR1 is PRHDT and CDR2 is FYEKMQ (reference sequence). The CDR3 has 15 residues. CDR3: CASSLDPRDEVTQYF. The CDR3 bases are TGTGCCAGCAGCTTAGATCCCAGGGATGAGGTGACCCAGTACTTC.